Following are 7 T cell receptor beta chains from one sample sequenced in a study of shared clonotypes between healthy human individuals. Only in-frame clones appear in the TCRdb table, and some are missing; sequencing was by immunoSEQ multiplex PCR. This repertoire shows about 2.4 million clones, around 90% found once; its top ten account for more than 0.12%. The sequenced sample was naive CD4+ T cells sorted from blood. Specified subset: CD45RA+ positively selected. The receptors stem from a man aged 18-30 years in good health.

The gene calls are TRBV28 and TRBJ1-5; no reliable D call. Trimming removed 5 bases from V and 0 bases from J, with 14 bases in between. CDR1 and CDR2 from the germline V gene are MDHEN and SYDVKM. The CDR3 extends over 16 amino acids. CDR3 nucleotide sequence: TGTGCCAGCAGTCTGCCGGGTTGGAATAGCAATCAGCCCCAGCATTTT. Its translation is CASSLPGWNSNQPQHF.

The chain uses TRBV6-5 and TRBJ2-3; possible D gene TRBD2, 5 bases. The CDR3 contains 16 residues. V was shortened by 2 bases and J by 0 bases, with 12 bases between the two germline ends. Germline-derived CDR1 and CDR2 are MNHEY and SVGAGI. The CDR3 coding sequence is TGTGCCAGCAGTTACCGCGGACTTACTAGCACAGATACGCAGTATTTT. Protein sequence: CASSYRGLTSTDTQYF.

The chain couples TRBV6-5 to TRBJ2-3; possibly TRBD1 for D (5 bases). With 2 bases removed from V and 1 base from J, the gap between germline ends came to 13 bases. The V gene's germline CDR1 is MNHEY and CDR2 SVGAGI. The CDR3 runs to 16 residues. Here the CDR3 DNA reads TGTGCCAGCAGTTACGCTCCAGGGATCGGCACAGATACGCAGTATTTT. It specifies CASSYAPGIGTDTQYF.

V usage is TRBV19 and J usage is TRBJ2-7; D possibly corresponds to TRBD2 (5 bases). The CDR3 length is 15 residues. Germline V gene lookup returns CDR1 LNHDA and CDR2 SQIVND (reference sequence). V lost 6 bases and J lost 0, with 15 bases in between. DNA for the CDR3: TGTGCCAGTAGACGGAGGAAGGAGTCCTCCTACGAGCAGTACTTC. Protein: CASRRRKESSYEQYF.

This chain connects TRBV18 to TRBJ1-2; D is ambiguous. The CDR3 has 13 amino acids. Germline loops: CDR1 KGHSH, CDR2 LQKENI. V was pared by 2 bases and J by 6 bases, with 10 bases between. CDR3 DNA: TGTGCCAGCTCACCAGGTCAGAGCGATGGCTACACCTTC. Protein product: CASSPGQSDGYTF.

In nucleotides, the CDR3 is TGTGCCAGTAGGGTAGCGGGGAACACCGGGGAGCTGTTTTTT. Translation: CASRVAGNTGELFF. The chain carries TRBV19 and TRBJ2-2, with 7 positions matching TRBD2. The germline gives CDR1 LNHDA, CDR2 SQIVND (reference sequence). Trimming took 6 bases from V and 1 from J; bases not matched to a gene: 2. The CDR3 is 14 amino acids.

The genes are TRBV23-1 and TRBJ2-7, with 9 positions matching TRBD1. TRBV23-1 is marked as an open reading frame, function uncertain. The CDR3 consists of 14 residues. J lost 3 bases, V lost 10 bases, and 10 bases had no gene match. CDR3 residues: CATQPGQGCYEQYF. CDR3 in DNA: TGCGCCACTCAACCGGGACAGGGATGCTACGAGCAGTACTTC.